Sequencing of this TCR beta chain was carried out in a study of Graves' ophthalmopathy and Graves' hyperthyroidism. General study results and limits: Blood also carried most expanded thyroid clonotypes exceeding 0.001 frequency.

Each donor who had ophthalmopathy showed moderate-to-severe activity, a CAS of ≥3, a NOSPECS of ≥4, and a duration under 3 months. For repertoire sequencing, the TCR beta CDR3 regions were amplified from RNA transcripts. An initial RT-PCR round employing HTBI primers preceded a second-round multiplex PCR. Using its own MiXCR run on the multiplex PCR reads, TCRdb lists one record per CDR3 protein. Counted here are some 48,000 distinct CDR3 sequences, 50% occurring once; the ten biggest clones make up around 25%. The CDR3 consists of 12 residues. Germline V gene sequence: CDR1 SQVTM, CDR2 ANQGSEA. V was trimmed by 6 bases and J by 7 bases, leaving 16 bases between them. About this clonotype itself: Its antigen is currently unknown.

Input material: peripheral blood. The TCR comes from an adult man with Graves' ophthalmopathy. The chain has TRBV29-1 and TRBJ2-7, with a weak D call TRBD2 (6 bases). The CDR3 spells CSVRDWRLEQYF. CDR3 bases: TGCAGCGTCCGGGACTGGAGACTTGAGCAGTACTTC.